These 21 T cell receptor beta chains were all obtained from the same sample, sequenced in a study of CD8+CD57+ T cells in acquired aplastic anemia. TCR beta VDJ and CDR3 profiles were obtained from a genomic DNA template. TCRdb re-called the reads through MiXCR, storing one row per CDR3 protein. Of about 160,000 distinct CDR3 sequences listed, roughly 45% are singletons. Sequenced: sorted CD4+, CD8+, or CD8+CD57+ T cells (not recorded which) from PBMCs. These receptors were collected from a human donor in good health.

J is TRBJ2-1 and V is TRBV29-1; the D gene is possibly TRBD1 (5 bases). CDR3 length: 15 amino acids. CDR1 is SQVTM and CDR2 is ANQGSEA in the germline V gene. The V end lost 7 bases, the J end lost 2 bases, and 18 bases lay between the germline ends. In nucleotides, the CDR3 is TGCAGCGGAAGGACAAGGGGTTCACCCTACAATGAGCAGTTCTTC. Its translation: CSGRTRGSPYNEQFF.

This clonotype was observed many times. The CDR3 spells CSARDYEQYF. The CDR3 DNA reads TGCAGTGCTAGGGACTACGAGCAGTACTTC. This rearrangement joins TRBV20-1 to TRBJ2-7, with D uncertain. V was shortened by 3 bases and J by 3 bases, with 3 bases between the two germline ends. Germline CDR1 reads DFQATT; CDR2 reads SNEGSKA (reference sequence). There are 10 residues in the CDR3.

This clonotype turned up a few times. V gene TRBV25-1 combines with J gene TRBJ2-2, with 10 bases aligning to TRBD2. This CDR3 has 14 residues. CDR1 is MGHDK and CDR2 is SYGVNS in the germline V gene. The ends lost 7 bases at V and 5 bases at J; junction bases unmatched: 4. The CDR3 nucleotides are TGTGCCAGCACGGAGCGGGGGGGGACCGGGGAGCTGTTTTTT. Its translation is CASTERGGTGELFF.

Worth noting for this clonotype: A read error may be the cause here, since a much bigger clone is one base away. The V and J genes are TRBV20-1 and TRBJ2-1, with D perhaps matching TRBD2 (5 bases). This CDR3 has 18 amino acids. Trimming removed 0 bases from V and 4 bases from J, with 22 bases in between. Germline V gene sequence: CDR1 DFQATT, CDR2 SNEGSKA (reference sequence). The CDR3 protein is CSARDPRERASLYNEQFF. The CDR3 DNA sequence: TGCAGTGCTAGAGACCCACGGGAACGGGCAAGCCTGTACAATGAGCAGTTCTTC.

This clonotype was found many times. In DNA form, the CDR3 reads TGTGCCAGCAGCCAATCATTGACACCCCTCCACTTT. This sequence encodes CASSQSLTPLHF. V usage is TRBV3-2 and J usage is TRBJ1-6. TRBV3-2 is a pseudogene segment. This CDR3 is built from 12 residues.

This chain joins TRBV20-1 and TRBJ1-5; TRBD1 might be the D (6 bases). Between the trimmed V and J ends, which lost 5 bases and 9 bases, there was a span of 14 bases. The CDR3 spans 12 residues. Germline CDR1 DFQATT, CDR2 SNEGSKA (reference sequence). In nucleotides, the CDR3 is TGCAGTGCTTTTCAGGGGCCTGGGCCCCAGCATTTT. Translating gives CSAFQGPGPQHF.

Only a few counts were recorded for this clonotype. The rearrangement joins TRBV25-1 to TRBJ2-5; 10 bases fit TRBD2. Unmatched junction bases numbered 6, after V lost 4 bases and J lost 1 base. Germline values: CDR1 MGHDK, CDR2 SYGVNS. The CDR3 extends over 16 amino acids. The CDR3 region is CASSVRTSGTQETQYF. The CDR3 DNA reads TGTGCCAGCAGTGTAAGGACTAGCGGTACCCAAGAGACCCAGTACTTC.

This clonotype was seen once. The chain recombines TRBV2 with TRBJ2-1; 14 bases match TRBD2. The V gene end was trimmed by 6 bases and the J gene end by 3 bases; junction bases not matched to a gene: 7. From germline, CDR1 is SNHLY and CDR2 FYNNEI. This CDR3 has 17 amino acids. The CDR3 loop is CASSAGTSGSSYNEQFF. CDR3 nucleotide sequence: TGTGCCAGCAGCGCCGGGACTAGCGGGAGCAGCTACAATGAGCAGTTCTTC.

This clonotype was found a few times. The chain has TRBV12-3 or TRBV12-4 and TRBJ1-2; D ambiguous. The V and J ends lost 2 bases and 1 base respectively, with 14 bases between them. The CDR3 spans 16 residues. The CDR3 reads CASSLIFPGDNYGYTF. The CDR3 nucleotides are TGTGCCAGCAGTTTAATTTTCCCAGGAGATAACTATGGCTACACCTTC.

This clonotype was seen many times. The chain couples TRBV10-2 to TRBJ1-2, with D uncertain. The CDR3 runs to 10 residues. V lost 8 bases and J 8 bases, leaving 9 bases between the germline ends. Germline values: CDR1 WSHSY, CDR2 SAAADI. The CDR3 loop is CASGGGGYTF. The CDR3 DNA reads TGCGCCAGCGGCGGAGGGGGCTACACCTTC.

Concerning this clonotype itself: A junction boundary mismatches the germline segment, possibly from a read error. The chain employs TRBV2 and TRBJ2-5; D tentatively fits TRBD1 or TRBD2 (5 bases each). The CDR3 length is 12 residues. Germline V CDR1 and CDR2: SNHLY, FYNNEI. This chain's CDR3 is CASSRDQDTQYF. The CDR3 region has the DNA TGTGCCAGCAGTCGGGACCAAGATACCCAGTACTTC. Using reference TRBV2 and TRBJ2-5 for the parts outside the CDR3, the full variable domain is EPEVTQTPSHQVTQMGQEVILRCVPISNHLYFYWYRQILGQKVEFLVSFYNNEISEKSEIFDDQFSVERPDGSNFTLKIRSTKLEDSAMYFCASSRDQDTQYFGPGTRLLVL.

This chain connects TRBV29-1 to TRBJ2-7, with 14 bases fitting TRBD2. Trimming took 5 bases from V and 9 from J; bases not matched to a gene: 6. Germline V gives CDR1 SQVTM, CDR2 ANQGSEA. The CDR3 spans 13 residues. The CDR3 loop is CSVRLAGGPVQYF. In DNA form, the CDR3 reads TGCAGCGTTCGACTAGCGGGAGGGCCAGTGCAGTACTTC.

The sample holds many counts of this clonotype. V is TRBV5-6 and J is TRBJ1-1; the D is unclear. The V end was cut by 7 bases, the J end by 0 bases, with 19 bases between. Germline V gene lookup returns CDR1 SGHDT and CDR2 YYEEEE. The length of the CDR3 is 16 residues. Written as DNA, the CDR3 is TGTGCCAGCTCCCCGCTTGGGTTCGGGTTGAACACTGAAGCTTTCTTT. This encodes CASSPLGFGLNTEAFF.

The sample holds many counts of this clonotype. The rearrangement links TRBV20-1 to TRBJ2-7; TRBD1 matches at 7 bases. This CDR3 is 14 amino acids long. CDR1 is DFQATT and CDR2 is SNEGSKA in the germline V gene (reference sequence). With 4 bases clipped from V and 0 bases from J, the junction kept 6 bases outside the gene matches. CDR3 protein: CSATLRDSSYEQYF. DNA of the CDR3: TGCAGTGCTACCTTAAGGGACAGCTCCTACGAGCAGTACTTC.

The chain joins TRBV6-1 to TRBJ2-6, with D perhaps matching TRBD2 (5 bases). CDR1 and CDR2 from the germline V gene are MNHNS and SASEGT. Deletions cut 5 bases from V and 1 base from J, with 9 bases between. This CDR3 region has 15 residues. This chain's CDR3 is CASSIGISGANVLTF. CDR3 bases: TGTGCCAGCAGTATCGGGATTTCTGGGGCCAACGTCCTGACTTTC.

This chain links TRBV7-2 with TRBJ2-5; D is uncertain. V lost 5 bases to trimming and J lost 1 base, with 8 bases between them. The germline V gene has CDR1 SGHTA and CDR2 FQGNSA. The CDR3 loop spans 13 amino acids. The DNA for the CDR3 is TGTGCCAGCAGCCCCCCCGGCCAAGAGACCCAGTACTTC. Its translation is CASSPPGQETQYF.

This chain uses TRBV6-1 with TRBJ1-3, with D possibly matching TRBD1 (6 bases). The V and J ends lost 8 bases and 7 bases respectively, with 18 bases between them. This CDR3 region has 14 residues. Germline lookup yields CDR1 MNHNS and CDR2 SASEGT. CDR3 in DNA: TGTGCCAGCGCCCGAGGGGGTGAACGGAACACCATATATTTT. Translation: CASARGGERNTIYF.

V usage is TRBV7-2 and J usage is TRBJ1-1; unclear D gene. Trimming left V 5 bases short and J 1 base short, with 14 bases between. The CDR3 length is 15 residues. Germline V gene lookup returns CDR1 SGHTA and CDR2 FQGNSA. The CDR3 protein is CASSVPGVGNTEAFF. CDR3 nucleotides: TGTGCCAGCAGCGTACCGGGAGTAGGGAACACTGAAGCTTTCTTT.

This clonotype appeared many times. The J gene is TRBJ1-2, the V gene TRBV29-1; 7 bases match TRBD1. The CDR3 sequence is 13 residues long. Trimming at V came to 3 bases and at J to 6 bases, leaving 7 bases not matched to a gene. Germline V lookup: CDR1 SQVTM, CDR2 ANQGSEA. CDR3 in amino acids: CSVERTGRDGYTF. The CDR3 DNA sequence: TGCAGCGTTGAGAGGACAGGACGAGATGGCTACACCTTC.

CDR3 coding DNA: TGTGCCACCAGTGATTTTGAGGGAGCCCCAAATGAGCAGTTCTTC. Protein: CATSDFEGAPNEQFF. The rearrangement joins TRBV24-1 to TRBJ2-1; D possibly corresponds to TRBD2 (5 bases). This CDR3 comprises 15 residues. Per germline, CDR1 KGHDR and CDR2 SFDVKD. V gave up 1 base and J gave up 7 bases, with 13 bases separating them.

The chain employs TRBV11-1 and TRBJ2-4, with a weak D call TRBD1 (6 bases). V was cut by 4 bases and J by 0 bases, with 13 bases left in between. Looked up from germline, CDR1 is SGHAT and CDR2 is FQDESV (reference sequence). The CDR3 extends over 16 amino acids. CDR3 amino acids: CASSSTGSQAKNIQYF. The CDR3 coding sequence is TGTGCCAGCAGCTCTACAGGGTCCCAAGCCAAAAACATTCAGTACTTC. Complete variable domain (other parts from reference TRBV11-1 and TRBJ2-4): EAEVAQSPRYKITEKSQAVAFWCDPISGHATLYWYRQILGQGPELLVQFQDESVVDDSQLPKDRFSAERLKGVDSTLKIQPAELGDSAMYLCASSSTGSQAKNIQYFGAGTRLSVL.